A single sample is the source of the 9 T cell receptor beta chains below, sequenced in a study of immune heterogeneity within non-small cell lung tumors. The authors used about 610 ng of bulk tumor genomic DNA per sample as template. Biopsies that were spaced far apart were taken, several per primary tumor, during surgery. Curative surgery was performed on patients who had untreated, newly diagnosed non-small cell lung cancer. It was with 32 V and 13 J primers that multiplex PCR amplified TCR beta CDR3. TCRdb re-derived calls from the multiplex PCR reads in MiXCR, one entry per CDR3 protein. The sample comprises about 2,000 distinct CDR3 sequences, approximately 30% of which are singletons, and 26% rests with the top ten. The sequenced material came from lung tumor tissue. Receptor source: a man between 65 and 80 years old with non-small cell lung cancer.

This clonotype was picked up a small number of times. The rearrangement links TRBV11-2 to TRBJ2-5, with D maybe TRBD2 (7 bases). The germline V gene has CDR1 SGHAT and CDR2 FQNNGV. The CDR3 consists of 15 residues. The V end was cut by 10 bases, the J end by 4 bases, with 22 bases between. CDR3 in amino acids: CATTEIVGGPETQYF. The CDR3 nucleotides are TGTGCCACGACGGAAATAGTGGGGGGGCCAGAGACCCAGTACTTC.

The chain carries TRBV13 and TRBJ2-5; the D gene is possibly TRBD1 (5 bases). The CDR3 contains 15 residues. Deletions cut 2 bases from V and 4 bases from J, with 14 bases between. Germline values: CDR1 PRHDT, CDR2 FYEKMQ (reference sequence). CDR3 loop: CASSLLGDWRETQYF. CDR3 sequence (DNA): TGTGCCAGCAGCTTACTAGGGGATTGGCGAGAGACCCAGTACTTC.

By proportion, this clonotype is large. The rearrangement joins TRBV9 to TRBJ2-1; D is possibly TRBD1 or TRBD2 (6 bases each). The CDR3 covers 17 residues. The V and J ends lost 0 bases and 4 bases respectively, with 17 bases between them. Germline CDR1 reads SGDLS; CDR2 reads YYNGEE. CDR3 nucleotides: TGTGCCAGCAGCGTAGGTCTTCTGGAGGGGGATTACAATGAGCAGTTCTTC. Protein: CASSVGLLEGDYNEQFF.

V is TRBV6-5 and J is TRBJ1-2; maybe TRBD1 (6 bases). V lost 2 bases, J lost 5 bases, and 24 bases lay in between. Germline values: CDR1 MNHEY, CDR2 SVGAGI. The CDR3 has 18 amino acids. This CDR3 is CASSYSPPDRSPGYGYTF. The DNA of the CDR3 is TGTGCCAGCAGTTACAGTCCCCCAGACAGGTCCCCGGGGTATGGCTACACCTTC.

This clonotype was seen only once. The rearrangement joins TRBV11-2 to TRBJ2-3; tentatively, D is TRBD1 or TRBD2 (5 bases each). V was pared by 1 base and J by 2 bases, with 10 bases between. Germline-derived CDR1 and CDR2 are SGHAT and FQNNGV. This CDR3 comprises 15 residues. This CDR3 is CASSLAWGNTDTQYF. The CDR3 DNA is TGTGCCAGCAGCTTAGCCTGGGGGAACACAGATACGCAGTATTTT. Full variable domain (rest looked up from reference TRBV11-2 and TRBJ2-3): EAGVAQSPRYKIIEKRQSVAFWCNPISGHATLYWYQQILGQGPKLLIQFQNNGVVDDSQLPKDRFSAERLKGVDSTLKIQPAKLEDSAVYLCASSLAWGNTDTQYFGPGTRLTVL.

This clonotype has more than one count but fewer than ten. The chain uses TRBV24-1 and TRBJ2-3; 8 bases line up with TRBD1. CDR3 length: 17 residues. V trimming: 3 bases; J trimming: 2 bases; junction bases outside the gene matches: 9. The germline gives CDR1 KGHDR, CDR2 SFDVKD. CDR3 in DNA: TGTGCCACCAGTGATCCCGCGCAGGGGGCTTTCACAGATACGCAGTATTTT. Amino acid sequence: CATSDPAQGAFTDTQYF.

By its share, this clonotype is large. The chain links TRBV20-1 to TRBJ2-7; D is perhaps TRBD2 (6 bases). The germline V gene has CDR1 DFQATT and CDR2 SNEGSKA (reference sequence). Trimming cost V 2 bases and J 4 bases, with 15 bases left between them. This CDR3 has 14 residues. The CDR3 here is CSARMGDLGYEQYF. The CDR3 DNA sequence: TGCAGTGCTAGAATGGGGGACTTAGGGTACGAGCAGTACTTC.

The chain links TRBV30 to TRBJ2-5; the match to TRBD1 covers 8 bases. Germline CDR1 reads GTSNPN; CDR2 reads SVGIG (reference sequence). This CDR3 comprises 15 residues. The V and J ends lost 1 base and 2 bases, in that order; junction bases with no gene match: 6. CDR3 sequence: CAWSAATGGQETQYF. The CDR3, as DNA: TGTGCCTGGAGTGCGGCTACAGGGGGTCAAGAGACCCAGTACTTC.

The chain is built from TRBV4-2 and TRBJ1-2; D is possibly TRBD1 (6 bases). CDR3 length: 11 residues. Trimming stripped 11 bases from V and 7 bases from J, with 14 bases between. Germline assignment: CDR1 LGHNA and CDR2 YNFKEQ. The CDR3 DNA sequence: TGTGCCGACTTGAAGGGGGGTGGCTACACCTTC. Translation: CADLKGGGYTF.